Each of the 24 T cell receptor beta chains below was sequenced from the same sample in a study of Ad26.COV2.S vaccination and SARS-CoV-2 variants. TCRdb keeps only in-frame clones here, not all; method: immunoSEQ multiplex PCR. The sample includes around 310,000 clones, around 90% of them seen just once. Described treatment: over 15 received Ad26.COV2.S at low or high dose, single or two shots; 5 received placebo; per-sample allocation not given. Samples came from day 63 after the first vaccine or placebo injection. The source material was peripheral blood, sampled in a trial of Ad26.COV2.S vaccine versus placebo. The receptors derive from a person aged 18 to 65 who received the Ad26.COV2.S COVID-19 vaccine or a placebo.

In this sample, this clone turned up a few times. J is TRBJ2-2 and V is TRBV11-2; no reliable D call. Per the germline V gene, CDR1 is SGHAT and CDR2 is FQNNGV. V was shortened by 3 bases and J by 6 bases, with 11 bases between the two germline ends. This CDR3 is built from 14 residues. CDR3 amino acids: CASSLGRASGELFF. CDR3 coding DNA: TGTGCCAGCAGCTTGGGTAGAGCATCCGGGGAGCTGTTTTTT.

This rearrangement joins TRBV5-4 to TRBJ1-4; D gene ambiguous. CDR3 length equals 12 residues. Trimming stripped 4 bases from V and 8 bases from J, with 9 bases between. Per germline, CDR1 SGHNT and CDR2 YYREEE (reference sequence). For the CDR3, the DNA is TGTGCCAGCAGCACCGCGGACGAAAAACTGTTTTTT. This gives the protein CASSTADEKLFF.

V is TRBV5-1 and J is TRBJ1-3; 8 nucleotides match TRBD1. The V gene's germline CDR1 is SGHRS and CDR2 YFSETQ. This CDR3 comprises 16 residues. V shed 3 bases and J 2 bases; nucleotides not matched to a gene: 7. This chain's CDR3 is CASSSGGDFTGNTIYF. CDR3 nucleotide sequence: TGCGCCAGCAGCTCAGGGGGCGATTTCACTGGAAACACCATATATTTT. The variable domain in full, with the rest retrieved from reference TRBV5-1 and TRBJ1-3, is KAGVTQTPRYLIKTRGQQVTLSCSPISGHRSVSWYQQTPGQGLQFLFEYFSETQRNKGNFPGRFSGRQFSNSRSEMNVSTLELGDSALYLCASSSGGDFTGNTIYFGEGSWLTVV.

The V and J genes are TRBV3-1 (or the pseudogene TRBV3-2) and TRBJ1-1, with D tentatively TRBD1 (6 bases). The V end was cut by 1 base, the J end by 0 bases, with 12 bases between. CDR3 length equals 16 residues. Germline assignment: CDR1 LGHDT and CDR2 YNNKEL (reference sequence). This CDR3 reads CASSQGTVYLNTEAFF. The CDR3 DNA follows: TGTGCCAGCAGCCAAGGGACAGTATATTTGAACACTGAAGCTTTCTTT.

The V gene is TRBV7-2, the J gene TRBJ2-6, with a possible D match to TRBD1 (6 bases). CDR1 is SGHTA, CDR2 FQGNSA, per germline. V lost 4 bases, J lost 0 bases, and 13 bases lay in between. This CDR3 spans 17 amino acids. In DNA, the CDR3 is TGTGCCAGCAGCTCAAGGGGGTCCGACTCTGGGGCCAACGTCCTGACTTTC. Protein sequence: CASSSRGSDSGANVLTF.

V and J are TRBV30 and TRBJ1-5; D unresolved. Trimming cost V 2 bases and J 3 bases, with 14 bases left between them. Germline V gives CDR1 GTSNPN, CDR2 SVGIG (reference sequence). This CDR3 has 15 residues. The CDR3, as DNA: TGTGCCTGGAGTTTACGAGGAGGGCTCAATCAGCCCCAGCATTTT. Translated: CAWSLRGGLNQPQHF.

This clone was counted once. The chain joins TRBV27 to TRBJ1-2; 7 bases align to TRBD1. Germline V gene data show CDR1 as MNHEY and CDR2 as SMNVEV (reference sequence). Losses at the gene ends were 3 bases for V and 2 bases for J; bases not matched to a gene: 6. CDR3 size: 15 residues. The CDR3 region has the DNA TGTGCCAGCAGTTTCCGACAGGGAAAAAACTATGGCTACACCTTC. Protein sequence: CASSFRQGKNYGYTF.

CDR3 residues: CASSQVGVGMGNIQYF. The DNA of the CDR3 is TGCGCCAGCAGCCAAGTGGGGGTAGGGATGGGAAACATTCAGTACTTC. The V call is TRBV4-3, the J call TRBJ2-4; the D call may be TRBD1 or TRBD2 (5 bases each). Germline CDR1 LGHNA, CDR2 YSLEER. The CDR3 runs to 16 residues. V shed 1 base and J shed 6 bases, with 16 bases lying between them.

This rearrangement joins TRBV2 to TRBJ1-4; possibly TRBD1 for D (6 bases). Germline-derived CDR1 and CDR2 are SNHLY and FYNNEI. V shed 6 bases and J shed 6 bases, with 17 bases lying between them. This CDR3 contains 15 residues. CDR3 DNA: TGTGCCAGCAGGGGTAGGACAGTTGGTGATGAAAAACTGTTTTTT. Protein: CASRGRTVGDEKLFF.

The chain uses TRBV27 and TRBJ2-5; D not resolved. The CDR3 runs 15 residues. Germline-derived CDR1 and CDR2 are MNHEY and SMNVEV (reference sequence). V dropped 4 bases and J dropped 5 bases, with 17 bases sitting between them. CDR3 DNA sequence: TGTGCCAGCAGTTCTCCGGACGGTGTCGAGGAGACCCAGTACTTC. Translating gives CASSSPDGVEETQYF.

The V and J genes are TRBV6-5 and TRBJ2-5, with D tentatively TRBD2 (5 bases). The CDR3 contains 16 residues. The germline V gene encodes CDR1 MNHEY and CDR2 SVGAGI. V was clipped by 0 bases and J by 3 bases, with 14 bases between them. The CDR3 sequence is CASSYSKEAGEETQYF. In DNA form, the CDR3 reads TGTGCCAGCAGTTACTCGAAGGAGGCGGGTGAAGAGACCCAGTACTTC.

V usage is TRBV12-5 and J usage is TRBJ2-1; 11 bases align to TRBD2. CDR3 length: 17 amino acids. Unmatched junction bases numbered 6, after V lost 4 bases and J lost 1 base. CDR1 LGHNT and CDR2 FRNRAP come from the germline V gene. CDR3 in amino acids: CASGSMTSGESYNEQFF. CDR3 coding DNA: TGTGCTAGTGGTTCGATGACTAGCGGGGAGTCCTACAATGAGCAGTTCTTC. The entire variable domain, with the rest obtained from reference TRBV12-5 and TRBJ2-1, is as follows: DARVTQTPRHKVTEMGQEVTMRCQPILGHNTVFWYRQTMMQGLELLAYFRNRAPLDDSGMPKDRFSAEMPDATLATLKIQPSEPRDSAVYFCASGSMTSGESYNEQFFGPGTRLTVL.

The rearrangement uses TRBV4-3 and TRBJ2-2; TRBD2 matches 8 bases. Germline V lookup: CDR1 LGHNA, CDR2 YSLEER. V lost 0 bases and J lost 4; bases outside the gene matches: 4. The CDR3 is made up of 16 amino acids. The CDR3 DNA is TGCGCCAGCAGCCAAGAGGGACTAGTGAGCACCGGGGAGCTGTTTTTT. It is translated as CASSQEGLVSTGELFF.

The chain links TRBV3-1 (or the pseudogene TRBV3-2) to TRBJ1-1; 8 bases match TRBD1. V lost 4 bases to trimming and J lost 11 bases; unmatched junction nucleotides: 9. The CDR3 is 13 amino acids. The germline V gene has CDR1 LGHDT and CDR2 YNNKEL (reference sequence). CDR3 coding DNA: TGTGCCAGCAGCCGGGACAGGTGGAGTGTGGCTTTCTTT. Translating gives CASSRDRWSVAFF.

This chain uses TRBV7-8 with TRBJ2-6; no reliable D call. CDR3 length equals 14 residues. The germline CDR1 and CDR2 sequences are SGHVS and FQNEAQ. V shed 5 bases and J shed 2 bases, with 7 bases lying between them. CDR3 amino acids: CASSPRAGANVLTF. Written as DNA, the CDR3 is TGTGCCAGCAGCCCCCGGGCTGGGGCCAACGTCCTGACTTTC.

CDR3 in DNA: TGTGCCAGCAGTTTGGTGTCAGCCAATGAGCAGTTCTTC. It yields the protein CASSLVSANEQFF. The rearrangement joins TRBV27 to TRBJ2-1; D call uncertain. CDR1 and CDR2 (germline): MNHEY, SMNVEV (reference sequence). The V gene lost 3 bases and the J gene lost 6 bases, with 9 bases spanning the gap. This CDR3 comprises 13 residues.

J is TRBJ1-5 and V is TRBV9; tentative D call: TRBD1 (5 bases). Germline CDR1 is SGDLS and CDR2 is YYNGEE. The CDR3 has 14 residues. Trimming pared 0 bases from V and 9 bases from J, leaving 13 bases between. The CDR3 DNA reads as TGTGCCAGCAGCGTAGGTGGGGAGGGGACGCCCCAGCATTTT. Protein sequence: CASSVGGEGTPQHF.

This chain joins TRBV6-6 and TRBJ2-7; 10 bases fit TRBD1. The CDR3 loop spans 14 amino acids. Germline values: CDR1 MNHNY, CDR2 SVGAGI (reference sequence). V gave up 5 bases and J gave up 2 bases; unmatched junction bases: 3. CDR3 bases: TGTGCCAGCAGTGACGGACAGGGGGCCTACGAGCAGTACGTC. Its protein is CASSDGQGAYEQYV.

This chain connects TRBV19 to TRBJ2-7; the D gene is possibly TRBD1 (5 bases). The germline V gene has CDR1 LNHDA and CDR2 SQIVND (reference sequence). CDR3 length: 14 amino acids. Trimming removed 5 bases from V and 6 bases from J, with 17 bases in between. CDR3 DNA sequence: TGTGCCAGTAGTGGAAGGACACCCTTCAGCGAGCAGTACTTC. This gives the protein CASSGRTPFSEQYF.

This clone appeared a single time. The chain employs TRBV20-1 and TRBJ2-7, with TRBD1 as a possible D gene (5 bases). Germline V gene lookup returns CDR1 DFQATT and CDR2 SNEGSKA (reference sequence). V was cut by 8 bases and J by 5 bases, with 13 bases left in between. The CDR3 totals 11 residues. CDR3 region: CSLYRSNEQYF. The CDR3 DNA sequence: TGCAGTCTTTACAGGTCCAACGAGCAGTACTTC.

V gene TRBV7-9 combines with J gene TRBJ1-2; the D is unclear. Per the germline V gene, CDR1 is SEHNR and CDR2 is FQNEAQ (reference sequence). This CDR3 is built from 16 residues. Between the trimmed V and J ends, which lost 10 bases and 6 bases, there was a span of 27 bases. The CDR3 reads CAKRIDVFREGHGYTF. For the CDR3, the DNA is TGTGCCAAGCGGATTGATGTTTTTAGGGAGGGCCATGGCTACACCTTC.

This clone was picked up a small number of times. The gene calls are TRBV19 and TRBJ2-1, with 11 bases that match TRBD1. The V and J ends lost 8 bases and 5 bases, in that order; junction bases with no gene match: 2. Germline V gene sequence: CDR1 LNHDA, CDR2 SQIVND (reference sequence). CDR3 size: 13 residues. CDR3 amino acids: CASGQGANNEQFF. The CDR3 coding sequence is TGTGCCAGTGGACAGGGGGCTAACAATGAGCAGTTCTTC.

The chain joins TRBV7-9 to TRBJ2-3; D is perhaps TRBD1 (5 bases). The V end lost 8 bases, the J end lost 2 bases, and 11 bases lay between the germline ends. Germline V gene sequence: CDR1 SEHNR, CDR2 FQNEAQ (reference sequence). CDR3 size: 13 residues. The DNA of the CDR3 is TGTGCCAGCCGTCTGACAGCCACAGATACGCAGTATTTT. Translated, it gives CASRLTATDTQYF.

This clone came up once. The chain combines TRBV7-2 with TRBJ2-7; unclear D gene. The CDR3 sequence is 13 residues long. Trimming cost V 0 bases and J 7 bases, with 10 bases left between them. CDR1 and CDR2 from the germline V gene are SGHTA and FQGNSA. CDR3 sequence (DNA): TGTGCCAGCAGCTTAGCCCCTCCCCAAGAGCAGTACGTC. It yields the protein CASSLAPPQEQYV.